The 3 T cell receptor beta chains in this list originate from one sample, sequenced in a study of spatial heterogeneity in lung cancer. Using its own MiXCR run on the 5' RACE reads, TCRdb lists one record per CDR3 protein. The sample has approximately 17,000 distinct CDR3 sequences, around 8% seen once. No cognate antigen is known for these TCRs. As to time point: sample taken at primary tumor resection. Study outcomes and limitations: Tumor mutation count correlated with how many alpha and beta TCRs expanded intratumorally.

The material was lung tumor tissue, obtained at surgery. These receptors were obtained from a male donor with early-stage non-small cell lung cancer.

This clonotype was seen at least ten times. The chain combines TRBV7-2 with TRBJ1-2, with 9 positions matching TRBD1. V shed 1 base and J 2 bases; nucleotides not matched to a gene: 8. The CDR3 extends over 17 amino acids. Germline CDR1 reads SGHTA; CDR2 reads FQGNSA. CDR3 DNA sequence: TGTGCCAGCAGCTTAGACCGGGGACAGGGAAGAAACTATGGCTACACCTTC. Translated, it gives CASSLDRGQGRNYGYTF.

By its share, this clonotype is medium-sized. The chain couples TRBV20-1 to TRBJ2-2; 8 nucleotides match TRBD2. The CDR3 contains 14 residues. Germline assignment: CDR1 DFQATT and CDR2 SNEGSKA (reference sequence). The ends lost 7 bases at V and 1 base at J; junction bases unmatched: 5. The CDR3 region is CSVVAGRNTGELFF. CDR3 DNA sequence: TGCAGTGTCGTAGCGGGGAGGAACACCGGGGAGCTGTTTTTT.

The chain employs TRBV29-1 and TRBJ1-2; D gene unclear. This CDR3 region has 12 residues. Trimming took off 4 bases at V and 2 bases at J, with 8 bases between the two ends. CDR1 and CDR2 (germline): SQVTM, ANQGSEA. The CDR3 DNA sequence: TGCAGCGTTGTCGAGGTGAACTATGGCTACACCTTC. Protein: CSVVEVNYGYTF.